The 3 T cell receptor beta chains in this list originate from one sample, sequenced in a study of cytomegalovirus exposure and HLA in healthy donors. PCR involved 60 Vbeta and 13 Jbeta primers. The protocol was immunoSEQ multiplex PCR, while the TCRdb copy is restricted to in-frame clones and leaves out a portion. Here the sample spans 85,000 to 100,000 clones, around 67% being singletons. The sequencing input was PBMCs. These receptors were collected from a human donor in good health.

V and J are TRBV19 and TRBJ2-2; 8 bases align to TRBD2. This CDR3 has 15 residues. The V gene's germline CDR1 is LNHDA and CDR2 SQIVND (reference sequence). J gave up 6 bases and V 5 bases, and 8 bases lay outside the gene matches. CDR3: CASSLQRGWAGELFF. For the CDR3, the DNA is TGTGCCAGTAGTCTTCAGCGGGGGTGGGCCGGGGAGCTGTTTTTT.

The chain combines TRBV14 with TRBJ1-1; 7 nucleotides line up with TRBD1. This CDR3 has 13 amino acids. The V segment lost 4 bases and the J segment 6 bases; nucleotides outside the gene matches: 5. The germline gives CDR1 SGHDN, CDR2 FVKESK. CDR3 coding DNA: TGTGCCAGCAGCCTAACAGGGGTTCCTGAAGCTTTCTTT. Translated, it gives CASSLTGVPEAFF.

CDR3 amino acids: CASSEHFQGCSYEQYF. DNA of the CDR3: TGTGCCAGCAGCGAGCACTTCCAGGGTTGTTCCTACGAGCAGTACTTC. V is TRBV21-1 and J is TRBJ2-5; TRBD1, as called in the table, went unchecked against the DNA. The J call could be wrong; TRBJ2-7 is a better fit for the DNA end. TRBV21-1 is listed as a pseudogene. The CDR3 sequence is 16 residues long.